These 21 T cell receptor beta chains came from one sample sequenced in a study of T cell repertoires in cytomegalovirus infection. TCRdb redid the calling of the reads with MiXCR, one entry per CDR3 protein. The sample has 250,000 or so distinct CDR3 sequences; about 18% are singletons. The sequenced sample was CD8+ T cells from PBMCs. The receptors derive from a human donor in good health (CMV status not recorded). Some clones in this sample may be carry-over from other donors' samples.

This clonotype was counted ten times or more. CDR3 residues: CSVGGLRYGYTF. The CDR3 region has the DNA TGCAGCGTCGGGGGGCTAAGATATGGCTACACCTTC. This chain links TRBV29-1 with TRBJ1-2; perhaps TRBD1 as D (6 bases). Germline-derived CDR1 and CDR2 are SQVTM and ANQGSEA. The length of the CDR3 is 12 residues. Deletions cut 6 bases from V and 5 bases from J, with 13 bases between.

In the case of this clonotype: It may be a read error: a sequence one base away is much more abundant. The rearrangement uses TRBV7-3 and TRBJ2-2; tentatively, D is TRBD1 or TRBD2 (6 bases each). The germline CDR1 and CDR2 sequences are SGHTA and FQGTGA. CDR3 length: 13 amino acids. The CDR3 here is CANSLEGAGELFF. As DNA, the CDR3 is TGTGCCAACAGCTTGGAGGGGGCCGGGGAGCTGTTTTTT.

The chain employs TRBV4-3 and TRBJ2-7; TRBD2 matches 7 bases. Per the germline V gene, CDR1 is LGHNA and CDR2 is YSLEER. This CDR3 has 16 residues. Unmatched junction bases numbered 9, after V lost 4 bases and J lost 0 bases. The CDR3 nucleotides read TGCGCCAGCAGCCGCGCAGCAGGCGGGGGCTCCTACGAGCAGTACTTC. This sequence encodes CASSRAAGGGSYEQYF.

The chain recombines TRBV29-1 with TRBJ1-1; 7 bases match TRBD1. Germline loops: CDR1 SQVTM, CDR2 ANQGSEA. J lost 0 bases, V lost 2 bases, and 15 bases had no gene match. The CDR3 covers 18 residues. The CDR3 here is CSVEPPPWDRIMNTEAFF. As DNA, the CDR3 is TGCAGCGTTGAACCCCCTCCGTGGGACAGAATCATGAACACTGAAGCTTTCTTT.

The gene calls are TRBV19 and TRBJ1-6; D ambiguous. CDR3 size: 16 residues. The germline gives CDR1 LNHDA, CDR2 SQIVND (reference sequence). V was cut by 7 bases and J by 0 bases, with 13 bases left in between. CDR3 loop: CASNPGKLSYNSPLHF. The CDR3 DNA sequence: TGTGCCAGTAACCCTGGAAAGCTCTCCTATAATTCACCCCTCCACTTT.

The rearrangement uses TRBV5-5 and TRBJ1-1; D may be TRBD1 (5 bases). The length of the CDR3 is 15 residues. Germline V gene sequence: CDR1 SGHKS, CDR2 YYEKEE (reference sequence). V lost 4 bases to trimming and J lost 3 bases, with 16 bases between them. The CDR3 region is CASSQIGSGDTEAFF. The CDR3 region has the DNA TGTGCCAGCAGCCAGATCGGATCGGGGGACACTGAAGCTTTCTTT.

This clonotype has a handful of counts. The chain employs TRBV5-1 and TRBJ1-2, with D maybe TRBD1 (5 bases). There are 16 residues in the CDR3. V lost 3 bases and J lost 4, with 19 bases in between. In germline, CDR1 is SGHRS, CDR2 YFSETQ. Here the CDR3 DNA reads TGCGCCAGCAGCTGGGGTATGGGGGGTGGCCCCTATGGCTACACCTTC. This gives the protein CASSWGMGGGPYGYTF.

In its sample, this clonotype was seen many times. The chain couples TRBV4-2 to TRBJ1-2, with no clear D. In germline, CDR1 is LGHNA, CDR2 YNFKEQ. Deletions cut 0 bases from V and 8 bases from J, with 16 bases between. This CDR3 spans 15 amino acids. The DNA of the CDR3 is TGTGCCAGCAGCCAAGATGCCGGGAGGGCCAGGGGCTACACCTTC. Protein: CASSQDAGRARGYTF.

This clonotype occurred many times. This rearrangement joins TRBV7-2 to TRBJ1-5, with no clear D. The CDR3 has 15 amino acids. Between the trimmed V and J ends, which lost 6 bases and 2 bases, there was a span of 14 bases. Germline-derived CDR1 and CDR2 are SGHTA and FQGNSA. This CDR3 is CASRVAVVGNQPQHF. Written as DNA, the CDR3 is TGTGCCAGCAGGGTAGCAGTTGTCGGCAATCAGCCCCAGCATTTT.

This rearrangement joins TRBV12-3 or TRBV12-4 to TRBJ2-1; tentative D call: TRBD1 (5 bases). The CDR3 is 20 amino acids. Trimming removed 3 bases at V and 3 bases at J, with 27 bases between. The CDR3 sequence is CASSFPFSPTTVRVYNEQFF. The CDR3 DNA is TGTGCCAGCAGTTTTCCATTTTCCCCAACTACTGTCAGGGTCTACAATGAGCAGTTCTTC.

Comments on this clonotype: Just one base apart from a much larger clone, this may be a read error. The rearrangement links TRBV7-6 to TRBJ1-6, with D hard to call. The CDR3 extends over 13 amino acids. CDR1 and CDR2 (germline): SGHVS, FNYEAQ. The CDR3 nucleotides read TGTGCCAGCAGCTTAGGGGAGAGTTCACACCTCCACTTT. This translates into CASSLGESSHLHF.

This clonotype was recorded at least ten times. The chain recombines TRBV28 with TRBJ1-1, with D uncertain. The germline V and J ends were trimmed by 5 bases and 4 bases, with 8 bases remaining between them. The CDR3 is 12 residues long. Germline-derived CDR1 and CDR2 are MDHEN and SYDVKM. Written as DNA, the CDR3 is TGTGCCAGCAGTGGTATAGGCACTGAAGCTTTCTTT. Protein: CASSGIGTEAFF.

This clonotype has a handful of counts. V gene TRBV10-3 combines with J gene TRBJ1-2, with 9 nucleotides matching TRBD1. Trimming took 2 bases from V and 6 from J; bases not matched to a gene: 19. This CDR3 has 19 amino acids. The V gene's germline CDR1 is ENHRY and CDR2 SYGVKD. As DNA, the CDR3 is TGTGCCATCAGTGAGCCCCACCTGCTCCGGGACAGGGTACGGAATGGCTACACCTTC. It yields the protein CAISEPHLLRDRVRNGYTF.

The V gene is TRBV20-1, the J gene TRBJ1-6; TRBD1 agrees at 7 bases. The CDR3 runs to 14 residues. V trimming: 5 bases; J trimming: 8 bases; junction bases outside the gene matches: 9. Germline CDR1 DFQATT, CDR2 SNEGSKA (reference sequence). The CDR3 nucleotides are TGCAGTGCTTTCACAGGGGTTGCGGATTCACCCCTCCACTTT. It encodes CSAFTGVADSPLHF.

This clonotype was observed a few times. This rearrangement joins TRBV20-1 to TRBJ2-3; maybe TRBD1 (6 bases). Germline V lookup: CDR1 DFQATT, CDR2 SNEGSKA (reference sequence). The CDR3 is made up of 14 amino acids. V was clipped by 3 bases and J by 4 bases, with 14 bases between them. CDR3 sequence (DNA): TGCAGTGCTAGCTGGCAGGGGAAGGCAGATACGCAGTATTTT. Translating gives CSASWQGKADTQYF.

This clonotype was seen at least ten times. The CDR3 region has the DNA TGTGCCAGCAGCATCGGACAGGGGCAAGAGACCCAGTACTTC. Its translation is CASSIGQGQETQYF. The rearrangement joins TRBV7-3 to TRBJ2-5; TRBD1 matches 9 bases. The J segment lost 2 bases and the V segment lost 5 bases, leaving 3 bases of the junction unmatched. CDR1 is SGHTA, CDR2 FQGTGA, per germline. This CDR3 has 14 residues.

The chain employs TRBV2 and TRBJ2-4; D remains ambiguous. This CDR3 has 16 residues. V was cut by 10 bases and J by 1 base, with 20 bases left in between. Germline V gene data show CDR1 as SNHLY and CDR2 as FYNNEI. CDR3 in amino acids: CATAPSTFIAKNIQYF. CDR3 DNA: TGTGCCACCGCCCCCTCGACATTTATTGCCAAAAACATTCAGTACTTC.

The chain joins TRBV11-2 to TRBJ2-1, with 9 bases identical to TRBD1. CDR3 length equals 17 residues. The germline V gene encodes CDR1 SGHAT and CDR2 FQNNGV. V lost 2 bases, J lost 2 bases, and 7 bases stayed unmatched. CDR3 DNA: TGTGCCAGCAGCTTATATCGGACAGGGGCCCCCTACAATGAGCAGTTCTTC. Translating it yields CASSLYRTGAPYNEQFF.

This clonotype was seen many times. The chain carries TRBV7-3 and TRBJ2-1, with no clear D. With 5 bases removed from V and 0 bases from J, the gap between germline ends came to 11 bases. Germline-derived CDR1 and CDR2 are SGHTA and FQGTGA. The CDR3 has 15 residues. As DNA, the CDR3 is TGTGCCAGCAGCCTTGGGGTGAGCTCCTACAATGAGCAGTTCTTC. This encodes CASSLGVSSYNEQFF.

The chain recombines TRBV12-3 or TRBV12-4 with TRBJ2-7; the match to TRBD2 covers 7 bases. Trimming took 2 bases from V and 1 from J; bases not matched to a gene: 5. This CDR3 comprises 15 residues. CDR3 amino acids: CASSLWSGDSYEQYF. CDR3 bases: TGTGCCAGCAGTTTATGGAGCGGGGATTCCTACGAGCAGTACTTC.

The sample holds many counts of this clonotype. This sequence joins TRBV12-3 or TRBV12-4 and TRBJ2-7; the D call may be TRBD1 or TRBD2 (7 bases each). Trimming removed 8 bases at V and 0 bases at J, with 17 bases between. This CDR3 is 15 amino acids long. The CDR3 spells CASGGGTAVSYEQYF. As DNA, the CDR3 is TGTGCCAGCGGGGGAGGGACAGCCGTCTCCTACGAGCAGTACTTC.